One sample yielded the 9 T cell receptor beta chains listed below, sequenced in a study of shared clonotypes between healthy human individuals. This table comes from immunoSEQ multiplex PCR, and its TCRdb copy is limited to in-frame clones, with some not included. Of more than 850,000 clones listed, 75% to 80% are singletons. Sequenced input: memory CD4+ T cells from PBMCs. Subset in this sample: CD45RA-negative fraction. The receptors stem from a man in his late teens or twenties in good health. Some clones in this sample may be carry-over from other donors' samples.

The chain has TRBV5-1 and TRBJ1-4, with 7 bases aligning to TRBD1. The CDR3 loop spans 19 amino acids. Unmatched junction bases numbered 15, after V lost 4 bases and J lost 0 bases. Germline lookup yields CDR1 SGHRS and CDR2 YFSETQ. CDR3 sequence: CASSRHRTGSTATNEKLFF. In DNA form, the CDR3 reads TGCGCCAGCAGCAGACACAGGACAGGCAGCACCGCAACTAATGAAAAACTGTTTTTT. Based on the CDR3 plus reference TRBV5-1 and TRBJ1-4, the full variable domain is KAGVTQTPRYLIKTRGQQVTLSCSPISGHRSVSWYQQTPGQGLQFLFEYFSETQRNKGNFPGRFSGRQFSNSRSEMNVSTLELGDSALYLCASSRHRTGSTATNEKLFFGSGTQLSVL.

The chain combines TRBV5-1 with TRBJ2-3; TRBD1 aligns across 12 bases. The ends lost 4 bases at V and 3 bases at J; junction bases unmatched: 9. The CDR3 covers 17 residues. Germline loops: CDR1 SGHRS, CDR2 YFSETQ. CDR3 sequence reads: CASSRDGTGGETDTQYF. CDR3 DNA: TGCGCCAGCAGCCGGGACGGGACAGGGGGCGAGACAGATACGCAGTATTTT.

V is TRBV30 and J is TRBJ2-5; D remains unclear. Germline values: CDR1 GTSNPN, CDR2 SVGIG (reference sequence). The V gene lost 2 bases and the J gene lost 14 bases, with 6 bases spanning the gap. The CDR3 runs 8 residues. CDR3 protein: CAWSLAYF. The CDR3 coding sequence is TGTGCCTGGAGTCTCGCCTACTTC.

V is TRBV2 and J is TRBJ1-5, with no clear D. CDR1 and CDR2 from the germline V gene are SNHLY and FYNNEI. The CDR3 is 13 amino acids. V was trimmed by 11 bases and J by 0 bases, leaving 11 bases between them. The DNA for the CDR3 is TGTGCCTCCGGGCTTAATAGCAATCAGCCCCAGCATTTT. Translating it yields CASGLNSNQPQHF.

V usage is TRBV6-5 and J usage is TRBJ2-2; D possibly corresponds to TRBD2 (5 bases). V lost 5 bases and J lost 5, with 9 bases in between. The CDR3 loop spans 13 amino acids. Germline lookup yields CDR1 MNHEY and CDR2 SVGAGI. The CDR3 here is CASSTPGTGELFF. CDR3 nucleotides: TGTGCCAGCAGTACACCGGGGACCGGGGAGCTGTTTTTT.

Notes on this clone: A much larger clone differs by one base, so this may be a read error. The chain joins TRBV11-3 to TRBJ2-2; unclear D gene. Germline loops: CDR1 SGHNT, CDR2 YENEEA. V lost 8 bases, J lost 3 bases, and 4 bases lay in between. The CDR3 extends over 11 amino acids. CDR3 in DNA: TGTGCCAGCCGCGACACCGGGGAGCTGTTTTTT. Encoded protein: CASRDTGELFF.

This chain uses TRBV7-2 with TRBJ1-1, with D possibly TRBD1 on 5 matching bases. The CDR3 sequence is 12 residues long. V gave up 2 bases and J gave up 5 bases, with 6 bases separating them. CDR1 is SGHTA and CDR2 is FQGNSA in the germline V gene. Here the CDR3 DNA reads TGTGCCAGCAGCTTATGGGGGACTGAAGCTTTCTTT. Translation gives CASSLWGTEAFF. Full variable domain (outside the CDR3, taken from reference TRBV7-2 and TRBJ1-1): GAGVSQSPSNKVTEKGKDVELRCDPISGHTALYWYRQSLGQGLEFLIYFQGNSAPDKSGLPSDRFSAERTGGSVSTLTIQRTQQEDSAVYLCASSLWGTEAFFGQGTRLTVV.

This chain uses TRBV7-9 with TRBJ1-2; 12 bases agree with TRBD1. The junction had 11 bases not matched to a gene; V was cut back by 2 bases and J by 7 bases. Germline-derived CDR1 and CDR2 are SEHNR and FQNEAQ (reference sequence). This CDR3 has 17 residues. Written as DNA, the CDR3 is TGTGCCAGCAGCTTATCCTCCGGGACAGGGGGCGCGGGTGGCTACACCTTC. This translates into CASSLSSGTGGAGGYTF.

The J gene is TRBJ2-1, the V gene TRBV19; tentatively, D is TRBD2 (6 bases). The V end lost 6 bases, the J end lost 0 bases, and 18 bases lay between the germline ends. Germline V CDR1 and CDR2: LNHDA, SQIVND (reference sequence). The CDR3 runs to 17 residues. CDR3 residues: CASRKGREVSSYNEQFF. As DNA, the CDR3 is TGTGCCAGTAGGAAGGGTAGGGAGGTGAGCTCCTACAATGAGCAGTTCTTC.